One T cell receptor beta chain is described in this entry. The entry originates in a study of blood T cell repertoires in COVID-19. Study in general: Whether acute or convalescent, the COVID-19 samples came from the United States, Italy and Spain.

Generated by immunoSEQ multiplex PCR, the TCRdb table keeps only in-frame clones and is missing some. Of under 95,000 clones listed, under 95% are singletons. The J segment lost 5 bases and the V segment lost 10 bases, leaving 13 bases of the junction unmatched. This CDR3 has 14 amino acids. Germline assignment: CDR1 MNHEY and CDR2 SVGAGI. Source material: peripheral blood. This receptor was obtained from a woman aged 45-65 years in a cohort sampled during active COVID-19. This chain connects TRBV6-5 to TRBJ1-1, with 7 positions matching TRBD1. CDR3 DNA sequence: TGTGCCACCCCATATACCGGACAGGCGACTGAAGCTTTCTTT. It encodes CATPYTGQATEAFF.